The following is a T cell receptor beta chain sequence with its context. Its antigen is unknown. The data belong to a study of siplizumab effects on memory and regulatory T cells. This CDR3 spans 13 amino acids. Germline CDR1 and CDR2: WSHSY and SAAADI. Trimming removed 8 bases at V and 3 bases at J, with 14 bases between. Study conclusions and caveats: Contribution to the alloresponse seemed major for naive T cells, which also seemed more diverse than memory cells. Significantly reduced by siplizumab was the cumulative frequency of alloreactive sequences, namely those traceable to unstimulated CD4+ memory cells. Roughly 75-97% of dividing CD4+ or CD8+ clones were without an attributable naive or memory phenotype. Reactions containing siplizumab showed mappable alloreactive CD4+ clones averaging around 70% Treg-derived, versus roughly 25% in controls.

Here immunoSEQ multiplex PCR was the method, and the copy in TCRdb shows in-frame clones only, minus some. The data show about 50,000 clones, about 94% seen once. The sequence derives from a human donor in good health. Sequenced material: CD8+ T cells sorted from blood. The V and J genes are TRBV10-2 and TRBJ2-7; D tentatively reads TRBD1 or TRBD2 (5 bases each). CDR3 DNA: TGCGCCAGCGTCCTAGGGACCGACTACGAGCAGTACTTC. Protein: CASVLGTDYEQYF.